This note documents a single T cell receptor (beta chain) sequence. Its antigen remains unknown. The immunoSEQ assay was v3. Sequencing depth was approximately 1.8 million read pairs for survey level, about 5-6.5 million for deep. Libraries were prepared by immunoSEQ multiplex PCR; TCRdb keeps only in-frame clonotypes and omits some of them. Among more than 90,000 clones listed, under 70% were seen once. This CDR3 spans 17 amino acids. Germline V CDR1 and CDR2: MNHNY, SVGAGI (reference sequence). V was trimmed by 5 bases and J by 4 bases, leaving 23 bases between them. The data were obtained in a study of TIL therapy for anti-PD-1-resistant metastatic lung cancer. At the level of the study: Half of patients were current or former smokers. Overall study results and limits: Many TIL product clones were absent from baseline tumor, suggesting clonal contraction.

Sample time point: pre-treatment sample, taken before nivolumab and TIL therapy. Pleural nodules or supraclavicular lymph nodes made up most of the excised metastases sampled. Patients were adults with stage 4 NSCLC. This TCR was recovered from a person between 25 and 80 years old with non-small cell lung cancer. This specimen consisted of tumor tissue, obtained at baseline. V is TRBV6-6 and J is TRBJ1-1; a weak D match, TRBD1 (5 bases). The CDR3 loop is CASSRRAGTPWTTEAFF. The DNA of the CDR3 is TGTGCCAGCAGTCGCCGGGCGGGGACCCCCTGGACCACTGAAGCTTTCTTT.